Following are 10 T cell receptor beta chains from one sample sequenced in a study of blood T cell repertoires in COVID-19. Here immunoSEQ multiplex PCR was the method, and the copy in TCRdb shows in-frame clones only, minus some. Of about 130,000 clones in the sample, around 87% are singletons; the top ten hold 3.6%. Specimen: peripheral blood. Source of these receptors: a woman aged 55-70 years with acute or convalescent COVID-19.

This sequence joins TRBV7-9 and TRBJ1-1; 12 bases match TRBD1. Trimming cost V 4 bases and J 6 bases; bases outside gene matches: 9. This CDR3 comprises 16 residues. Germline CDR1 SEHNR, CDR2 FQNEAQ (reference sequence). The CDR3 sequence: CASSSRDRGRRAEAFF. The CDR3 nucleotides are TGTGCCAGCAGCTCCCGGGACAGGGGGCGCAGGGCTGAAGCTTTCTTT.

This clone was detected ten times or more. The chain combines TRBV27 with TRBJ1-1; D is perhaps TRBD1 (5 bases). This CDR3 has 13 amino acids. The ends were cut back, 3 bases at V and 7 bases at J, with 12 bases in the middle. Germline V gives CDR1 MNHEY, CDR2 SMNVEV (reference sequence). The CDR3 loop reads CASSFGRTSEAFF. In nucleotides, the CDR3 is TGTGCCAGCAGTTTTGGGAGGACAAGTGAAGCTTTCTTT.

The chain carries TRBV28 and TRBJ1-5; D is perhaps TRBD1 (5 bases). CDR3 length: 13 residues. Per the germline V gene, CDR1 is MDHEN and CDR2 is SYDVKM. The germline V and J ends were trimmed by 7 bases and 4 bases, with 11 bases remaining between them. This CDR3 reads CASIRVGNQPQHF. CDR3 sequence (DNA): TGTGCCAGCATCAGGGTGGGGAATCAGCCCCAGCATTTT.

The J gene is TRBJ2-7, the V gene TRBV18, with a tentative D call TRBD2 (5 bases). The CDR3 is 11 amino acids. Germline V gives CDR1 KGHSH, CDR2 LQKENI. V was shortened by 8 bases and J by 4 bases, with 9 bases between the two germline ends. The DNA for the CDR3 is TGTGCCAGCCACAGCGGTTACGAGCAGTACTTC. It codes for CASHSGYEQYF.

The gene calls are TRBV6-5 and TRBJ1-1; maybe TRBD1 (5 bases). The germline gives CDR1 MNHEY, CDR2 SVGAGI. V was clipped by 11 bases and J by 5 bases, with 12 bases between them. The CDR3 spans 11 residues. CDR3 amino acids: CAVLGGTEAFF. The CDR3 DNA is TGTGCCGTTCTGGGGGGAACTGAAGCTTTCTTT.

This clone is a singleton in its sample. This chain uses TRBV23-1 with TRBJ1-2; the match to TRBD1 covers 7 bases. TRBV23-1 is given ORF status, its function remaining uncertain. The CDR3 is made up of 14 amino acids. With 2 bases clipped from V and 7 bases from J, the junction kept 7 bases outside the gene matches. This CDR3 is CASSQPDREGGYTF. In DNA form, the CDR3 reads TGCGCCAGCAGTCAACCTGACAGGGAAGGTGGCTACACCTTC.

The CDR3 spells CASSAGTSTHNEQFF. As DNA, the CDR3 is TGTGCCAGCAGTGCTGGGACTAGCACCCACAATGAGCAGTTCTTC. V usage is TRBV2 and J usage is TRBJ2-1, with 9 bases aligning to TRBD2. Trimming cost V 4 bases and J 5 bases; bases outside gene matches: 6. In germline, CDR1 is SNHLY, CDR2 FYNNEI. The CDR3 loop spans 15 amino acids.

This clone has only one observation. The germline gene is not matched at one end of the junction; a read error may be the cause. The J gene is TRBJ2-1, the V gene TRBV7-7; D might be TRBD2 (6 bases). Germline lookup yields CDR1 SSHAT and CDR2 FNYEAQ (reference sequence). The length of the CDR3 is 16 residues. CDR3 bases: TGTGCTAGCAGCTCAGGCGGGCATGGAGGGCTCGGTGAGCAGTTCTTC. Protein: CASSSGGHGGLGEQFF.

The CDR3 DNA follows: TGTGCCAGCAGCTTTAGTTTAGAACCGGGAGATACGCAGTATTTT. This translates into CASSFSLEPGDTQYF. The rearrangement joins TRBV7-6 to TRBJ2-3, with D unresolved. V gave up 3 bases and J gave up 5 bases, with 15 bases separating them. The germline gives CDR1 SGHVS, CDR2 FNYEAQ. The CDR3 runs to 15 residues. Based on the CDR3 plus reference TRBV7-6 and TRBJ2-3, the full variable domain is GAGVSQSPRYKVTKRGQDVALRCDPISGHVSLYWYRQALGQGPEFLTYFNYEAQQDKSGLPNDRFSAERPEGSISTLTIQRTEQRDSAMYRCASSFSLEPGDTQYFGPGTRLTVL.

The chain recombines TRBV5-6 with TRBJ2-5; D is possibly TRBD2 (7 bases). Trimming took 3 bases from V and 3 from J, leaving 15 bases between them. CDR3 length equals 15 residues. The germline V gene has CDR1 SGHDT and CDR2 YYEEEE. This chain's CDR3 is CASSSLWEGEETQYF. The CDR3 DNA sequence: TGTGCCAGCAGCTCCCTGTGGGAGGGGGAAGAGACCCAGTACTTC.